Listed below are T cell receptor beta chains from one sample, sequenced in a study of breast tumors, draining lymph nodes, adjacent tissues. One entry per CDR3 protein results from TCRdb running MiXCR on the multiplex PCR reads. The table records 150,000 to 200,000 distinct CDR3 sequences, 33% of them present only once. The sequencing sample was made of axillary lymph node tissue. Every receptor here comes from a female donor with breast cancer. Some clones in this sample may be carry-over from other donors' samples. The CDR3 runs from the conserved cysteine through the conserved F or W. The D gene is left open where the match is weak. Some rows mark clone size as missing; the rest say once, few, many or name a class of expanded clone.

>NA|NA|TRBV12-3/TRBV12-4|TRBJ1-1
TGTGCCAGCAGTTTTTTGAACAGGGACACTGAAGCTTTCTTT
CASSFLNRDTEAFF
>NA|many|TRBV7-7|TRBJ2-1
TGTGCTAGCAGCCCGGGACTCCTCAATGAGCAGTTCTTC
CASSPGLLNEQFF
>NA|many|TRBV19|TRBJ1-5
TGTGCCAGTAGTATATCAGGGAGTCAGCCCCAGCATTTT
CASSISGSQPQHF
>NA|many|TRBV7-8|TRBJ1-4
TGTGCCAGCAGCCTTAGGGGTTCGGCAAATGAAAAACTGTTTTTT
CASSLRGSANEKLFF
>TRBD1|many|TRBV20-1|TRBJ1-2
TGCAGTGCTCAACAGGGGGCGCATTATGGCTACACCTTC
CSAQQGAHYGYTF
>TRBD2|many|TRBV12-5|TRBJ2-2
TGTGCTAGTGGTTTGTCGGCGGGAGCCGGGGAGCTGTTTTTT
CASGLSAGAGELFF
>NA|many|TRBV10-1|TRBJ1-5
TGCGCCAGCACTCGGTCCAGTCGCAATCAGCCCCAGCATTTT
CASTRSSRNQPQHF
>NA|many|TRBV11-2|TRBJ2-7
TGTGCCAGCAGCTTCTCGGGATACGAGCAGTACTTC
CASSFSGYEQYF
>NA|once|TRBV19|TRBJ2-3
TGTGCCAGTAGTAGGGTGGGGGGCAGGAGAGATACGCAGTATTTT
CASSRVGGRRDTQYF
>NA|NA|TRBV7-9|TRBJ1-5
NA
CASSLPGVAPGSCF
>TRBD1|NA|TRBV20-1|TRBJ1-3
TGCAGTGCTGAGACAGGGGATACTGGAAACACCATATATTTT
CSAETGDTGNTIYF
>TRBD1|NA|TRBV28|TRBJ2-2
TGTGCCAGCAGCCGTGGGACAGAGTACACCGGGGAGCTGTTTTTT
CASSRGTEYTGELFF
>NA|NA|TRBV7-8|TRBJ2-4
TGTGCCAGCAGCATCTACCTATCGTATCGAGTTGGAAACATTCAGTACTTC
CASSIYLSYRVGNIQYF
>NA|many|TRBV11-1|TRBJ2-1
TGTGCCAGCAGCTCCACTTCTGGGACCTACCGTTACAATGAGCAGTTCTTC
CASSSTSGTYRYNEQFF
>NA|few|TRBV18|TRBJ1-2
TGTGCCAGCTCACCAGGAGGCCCATATGGCTACACCTTC
CASSPGGPYGYTF
>TRBD1|many|TRBV9|TRBJ1-5
TGTGCCAGCAGCGCAACAGGGGGCAATCAGCCCCAGCATTTT
CASSATGGNQPQHF
>NA|many|TRBV5-5|TRBJ2-1
TGTGCCAGCAGCCACTCCTACAATGAGCAGTTCTTC
CASSHSYNEQFF
>NA|NA|TRBV4-2|TRBJ1-1
TGTGCCAGCAGCCAAGATAGTTGGGATGAAGCTTTCTTT
CASSQDSWDEAFF
>NA|many|TRBV6-6|TRBJ2-5
TGTGCCAGCAGTCACCCGCTCGCAGAGACCCAGTACTTC
CASSHPLAETQYF
>NA|many|TRBV7-3|TRBJ2-3
TGTGCCAGCAGCTTAAACGCGGGGCGGGATACGCAGTATTTT
CASSLNAGRDTQYF
>NA|many|TRBV9|TRBJ2-1
TGTGCCAGCAGCCCCCGGACGGGTTACAATGAGCAGTTCTTC
CASSPRTGYNEQFF
>NA|many|TRBV19|TRBJ2-2
TGTGCCAGTACCCCCCGCCGGGGCGTCGGGGAGCTGTTTTTT
CASTPRRGVGELFF
>NA|many|TRBV11-2|TRBJ2-7
TGTGCCAGCAGCCCCCCGCTCGGGGAAGGGCAACACGAGCAGTACTTC
CASSPPLGEGQHEQYF
>NA|NA|TRBV3-1|TRBJ2-5
TGTGCCAGCAGCCAAACAGTCATGGAGACCCAGTACTTC
CASSQTVMETQYF
>TRBD1|medium-sized|TRBV7-9|TRBJ1-4
TGTGCCAGCAGCATCCGACAGGGATCGCATGAAAAACTGTTTTTT
CASSIRQGSHEKLFF
>NA|many|TRBV12-3/TRBV12-4|TRBJ1-2
TGTGCCAGCAGTTTGGGCGTAGGGGGAACCTATGGCTACACCTTC
CASSLGVGGTYGYTF
>NA|NA|TRBV6-5|TRBJ2-1
TGTGCCAGCAGTCCCGGATCGTACAATGAGCAGTTCTTC
CASSPGSYNEQFF
>TRBD1|NA|TRBV5-1|TRBJ2-6
TGTGCCAGCAGTAGGACAGGGGCTGGGGCCAACGTCCTGACTTTC
CASSRTGAGANVLTF
>TRBD1|NA|TRBV18|TRBJ1-5
TGTGCCAGCTCACCACCTGGGGGACAGGGGATTGAGCAGCCCCAGCATTTT
CASSPPGGQGIEQPQHF
>NA|once|TRBV29-1|TRBJ2-1
TGCAGCGCCCGATACGGAGGGCGGAGTAGCTCCTACAATGAGCAGTTCTTC
CSARYGGRSSSYNEQFF
>TRBD1|NA|TRBV15|TRBJ2-3
TGTGCCACCAGACAATCACAGGGGCTAGTCACATATACGCAGTATTTT
CATRQSQGLVTYTQYF
>TRBD2|NA|TRBV6-2/TRBV6-3|TRBJ2-5
TGTGCCAGCGGAAGCGGGGGGGCCATGGGTGAAGAGACCCAGTACTTC
CASGSGGAMGEETQYF
>TRBD1|many|TRBV2|TRBJ1-5
TGTGCCAGCGGATTCTTACAGGGGGCGGGTAATCAGCCCCAGCATTTT
CASGFLQGAGNQPQHF
>NA|few|TRBV6-1|TRBJ2-3
TGTGCCAGCAGTGAAACCCTTTTCACAGATACGCAGTATTTT
CASSETLFTDTQYF
>TRBD2|NA|TRBV20-1|TRBJ2-1
TGCAGTGCTAGAGCAGGTAGCGGGAGGACCAATGAGCAGTTCTTC
CSARAGSGRTNEQFF
>NA|many|TRBV25-1|TRBJ1-5
TGTGCCAGCAGTGGGGGAGGGGGAGAGCAGCCCCAGCATTTT
CASSGGGGEQPQHF
>NA|many|TRBV15|TRBJ2-3
TGTGCCACCACCACATGGAGCACAGATACGCAGTATTTT
CATTTWSTDTQYF
>NA|many|TRBV5-5|TRBJ1-2
TGTGCCAGCAGCTCGCAGGCTCGCTATGGCTACACCTTC
CASSSQARYGYTF
>TRBD1|many|TRBV6-1|TRBJ1-3
TGTGCCAGCAGACACGGACAGGGTGATACGGTCATATATTTT
CASRHGQGDTVIYF
>NA|many|TRBV19|TRBJ1-2
TGTGCCAGTACCCCCCCGGCAGGGTTGGGGGAGTTCTATGGCTACACCTTC
CASTPPAGLGEFYGYTF
>NA|NA|TRBV10-3|TRBJ2-7
TGTGCCATCAGCCAACCTCAGGGCTACGAGCTGTACTTC
CAISQPQGYELYF
>NA|many|TRBV6-6|TRBJ1-6
TGTGCCAGCAGTCACTCGCGGCAGGGTAATTCACCCCTCCACTTT
CASSHSRQGNSPLHF
>TRBD2|NA|TRBV9|TRBJ2-2
TGTGCCAGCAGCGTCGGGACTAGCGGGGCCACCGGGGCGCTGTTTTTT
CASSVGTSGATGALFF
>NA|many|TRBV7-9|TRBJ2-4
TGTGCCAGCAGCTTAGTGGTGCGGGACCCCAAAAACATTCAGTACTTC
CASSLVVRDPKNIQYF
>NA|many|TRBV11-3|TRBJ1-6
TGTGCCAGCGGGGAGGACAGTTTGTCACCCCTCCACTTT
CASGEDSLSPLHF
>TRBD1|few|TRBV12-3/TRBV12-4|TRBJ2-4
TGTGCCAGCAGCCCGGGACAGGGGGATGACATTCAGTACTTC
CASSPGQGDDIQYF